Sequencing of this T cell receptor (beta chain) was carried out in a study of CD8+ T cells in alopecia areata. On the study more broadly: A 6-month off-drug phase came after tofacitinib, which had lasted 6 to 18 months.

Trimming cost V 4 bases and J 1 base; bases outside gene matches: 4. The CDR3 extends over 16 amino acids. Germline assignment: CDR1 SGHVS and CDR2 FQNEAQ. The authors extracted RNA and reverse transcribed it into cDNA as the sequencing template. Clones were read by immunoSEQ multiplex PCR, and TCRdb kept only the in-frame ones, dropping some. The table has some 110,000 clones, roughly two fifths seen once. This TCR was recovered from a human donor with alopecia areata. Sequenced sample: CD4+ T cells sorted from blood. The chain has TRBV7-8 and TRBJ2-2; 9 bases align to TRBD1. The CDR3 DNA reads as TGTGCCAGCAGCTCACAGGGGGCTCTGAACACCGGGGAGCTGTTTTTT. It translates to CASSSQGALNTGELFF. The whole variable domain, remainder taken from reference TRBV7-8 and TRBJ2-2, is GAGVSQSPRYKVAKRGQDVALRCDPISGHVSLFWYQQALGQGPEFLTYFQNEAQLDKSGLPSDRFFAERPEGSVSTLKIQRTQQEDSAVYLCASSSQGALNTGELFFGEGSRLTVL.